The T cell receptor beta chain under discussion was sequenced for a study of T cells in lung cancer brain metastases listed by TCRdb under 2018. With respect to the entire study: Seventeen of the 20 patients had a history of tobacco use, with a median of roughly 40 pack-years. A cohort of 20 patients was included, from whom roughly 40 specimens were contributed, with one primary lung lesion and one brain metastasis obtained from each patient. Median interval between primary and brain metastasis specimen acquisition was roughly 360 days. The study compared TCR beta CDR3 repertoires between fully resected primary non-small cell lung cancers and paired brain metastases. Most of the roughly 20 patients received no interval therapy between primary and metastasis resection. A median age at first diagnosis of about 52 years was recorded for the patients, of whom 9 were male and about a dozen were female. The average DNA integrity number was over 3.5 in both primary and metastatic specimens, and the two sites did not differ significantly.

General study outcomes and caveats: In brain metastases, the ten most abundant clones accounted for a significantly larger fraction of the repertoire than in primaries, a finding that suggests clonal expansion. Most clones were specific to a single lesion, and overlap between paired lesions was limited (mean Morisita index around 0.2). DNA fragmentation in the FFPE samples may have prevented recovery of the complete infiltrating T cell repertoire. It was not possible to control for the effects of preoperative corticosteroids on T cell infiltration in brain metastases. Compared with their paired primaries, brain metastases had significantly fewer unique productive clones (median 1540 versus 4551).

The CDR1 and CDR2 encoded by the germline V gene (reference sequence) are SGHNT and YYREEE. Spanning cysteine to phenylalanine, the CDR3 consists of 14 amino acids. The sequence is cut down to CDR3 DNA, 42 bases in frame from base 1. V loses 4 bases of germline sequence and J loses 5 bases, and the interval between the two ends is 15 bases. On this clone itself: This clone's antigen is unknown. No qualities accompany the bases; no much larger clone lies one base away.

Each sample received between 2.24 and 4.92 ug of genomic DNA as input, and paired samples received equal DNA input. TCR beta libraries were constructed with the immunoSEQ hsTCRbeta Kit, which uses multiplexed V and J gene primers in two PCR steps. The pooled libraries, together with positive and negative controls, were sequenced on an Illumina MiSeq running a 100-cycle paired-end protocol. As for the original processing: Raw data were processed by the immunoSEQ vendor into normalized, annotated TCR beta repertoire reports. Richness was defined as unique clones by nucleotide sequence, and total richness was extrapolated with the iChao1 and Efron-Thisted estimators. To characterize and compare the paired lesions, the analysis used Pielou's evenness, Simpson's index, the proportional abundance of the top-ten clones, and the Morisita overlap index. TCRdb mirrors the immuneACCESS table, restricted to in-frame sequences. Some clones are absent from its copies; in checked studies, under half trace to an unresolved V gene, and the reason for the others is unknown. V and J calls plus clone size are reproduced from that table; the DNA served to infer D and trimming. Within this sample are roughly 2,700 clones, with roughly 91% of them counted one time only. In total, the top ten clones hold approximately 4.4% of the sample.

Patients had resection either for delayed recurrence of a solitary brain metastasis or for synchronous oligometastatic disease. To avoid including cancers other than NSCLC, any patient with a history of multiple malignancies was excluded. Tumor areas were macrodissected from 5 or 6 deparaffinized around 10 um unstained sections, using marked H&E slides as a guide. All specimens were formalin-fixed and paraffin-embedded (FFPE). The AllPrep DNA/RNA FFPE Kit was used for extraction of genomic DNA. The chain couples TRBV5-4 to TRBJ1-2; the D gene cannot be named for sure. Specimen: tumor tissue from the primary lung tumor. Taken with the paper, the label for cell subset or site translates to: primary lung cancer lesion. The clonotype comes from a woman aged 45 to 65 with non-small cell lung cancer. The CDR3 sequence is CASSPYLAPYGYTF. The DNA reads as follows: TGTGCCAGCAGCCCATATTTGGCCCCATATGGCTACACCTTC.